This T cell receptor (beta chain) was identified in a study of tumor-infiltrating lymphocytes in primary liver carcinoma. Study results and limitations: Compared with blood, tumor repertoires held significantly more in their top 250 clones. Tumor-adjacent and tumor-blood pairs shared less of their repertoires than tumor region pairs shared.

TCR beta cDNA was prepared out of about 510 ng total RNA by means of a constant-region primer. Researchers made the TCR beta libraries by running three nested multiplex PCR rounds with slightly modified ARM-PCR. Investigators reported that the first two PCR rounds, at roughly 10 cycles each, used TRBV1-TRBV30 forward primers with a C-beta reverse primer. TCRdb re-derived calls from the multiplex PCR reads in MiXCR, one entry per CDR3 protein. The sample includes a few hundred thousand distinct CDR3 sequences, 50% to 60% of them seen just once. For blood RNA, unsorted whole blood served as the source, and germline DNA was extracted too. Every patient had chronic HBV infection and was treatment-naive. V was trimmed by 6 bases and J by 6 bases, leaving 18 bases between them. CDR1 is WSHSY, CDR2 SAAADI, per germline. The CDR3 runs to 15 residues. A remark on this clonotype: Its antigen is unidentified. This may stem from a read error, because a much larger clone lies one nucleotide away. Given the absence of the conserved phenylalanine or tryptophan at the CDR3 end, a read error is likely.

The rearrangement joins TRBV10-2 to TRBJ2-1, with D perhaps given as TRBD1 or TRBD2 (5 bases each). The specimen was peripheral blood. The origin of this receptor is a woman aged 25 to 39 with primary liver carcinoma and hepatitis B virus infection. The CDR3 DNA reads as TGCGCCAGCAGCCGAGGGGTTATACTACTCAATGAGCAGTTCTCC. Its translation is CASSRGVILLNEQFS.